These T cell receptor beta chains were read from a single sample in a study of T cells after yellow fever vaccination. A single record per CDR3 protein comes from TCRdb applying MiXCR to the 5' RACE reads. The sample lists just under 600,000 distinct CDR3 sequences, 13% occurring once. The sample consisted of PBMCs, taken on the day of the yellow fever booster vaccination. These receptor sequences come from a man aged 30 to 39 who received the YFV17D yellow fever vaccine. Each CDR3 is given with its conserved first and last residue. Fields, in order: clone size, V gene, CDR3 length, J gene, D gene, CDR3 protein, CDR3 DNA. A D gene is named only where the DNA matches it firmly. A row's size may be missing; if present it is once, few, many or a size class.

abundance: NA
v_gene: TRBV20-1
len: 15
j_gene: TRBJ2-3
d_gene: TRBD2
CDR3aa: CSASRGLAGTDTQYF
CDR3nt: TGCAGTGCTAGCCGGGGACTAGCGGGCACAGATACGCAGTATTTT

abundance: few
v_gene: TRBV20-1
len: 16
j_gene: TRBJ2-3
d_gene: NA
CDR3aa: CSASLGWRPSTDTQYF
CDR3nt: TGCAGTGCCTCCCTAGGATGGCGACCTAGCACAGATACGCAGTATTTT

abundance: NA
v_gene: TRBV20-1
len: 15
j_gene: TRBJ2-1
d_gene: TRBD2
CDR3aa: CSARLGLAGTGEQFF
CDR3nt: TGCAGTGCTAGATTGGGACTAGCGGGGACTGGTGAGCAGTTCTTC

abundance: few
v_gene: TRBV5-4
len: 14
j_gene: TRBJ1-1
d_gene: NA
CDR3aa: CASSLKGVNTEAFF
CDR3nt: TGTGCCAGCAGCTTAAAGGGGGTCAACACTGAAGCTTTCTTT

abundance: few
v_gene: TRBV20-1
len: 14
j_gene: TRBJ1-2
d_gene: NA
CDR3aa: CSATILGQDYGYTF
CDR3nt: TGCAGTGCAACAATACTGGGGCAGGACTATGGCTACACCTTC

abundance: few
v_gene: TRBV7-2
len: 15
j_gene: TRBJ2-1
d_gene: TRBD2
CDR3aa: CASSRTSGRSSEQFF
CDR3nt: TGTGCCAGCAGTCGTACTAGCGGGAGGTCGAGTGAGCAGTTCTTC

abundance: few
v_gene: TRBV15
len: 15
j_gene: TRBJ2-1
d_gene: NA
CDR3aa: CATSPDQGGYNEQFF
CDR3nt: TGTGCCACCAGCCCGGATCAGGGGGGATACAATGAGCAGTTCTTC

abundance: NA
v_gene: TRBV7-2
len: 16
j_gene: TRBJ2-7
d_gene: TRBD2
CDR3aa: CASSLTRTSASYEQYF
CDR3nt: TGTGCCAGCAGCTTAACGCGGACTAGCGCATCCTACGAGCAGTACTTC

abundance: NA
v_gene: TRBV9
len: 13
j_gene: TRBJ2-1
d_gene: TRBD2
CDR3aa: CASSVAVREVQFF
CDR3nt: TGTGCCAGCAGCGTAGCAGTGCGGGAGGTGCAGTTCTTC

abundance: NA
v_gene: TRBV5-1
len: 15
j_gene: TRBJ1-1
d_gene: NA
CDR3aa: CASSLALGGSTEAFF
CDR3nt: TGCGCCAGCAGCTTGGCCTTAGGAGGAAGCACTGAAGCTTTCTTT

abundance: NA
v_gene: TRBV4-3
len: 17
j_gene: TRBJ2-2
d_gene: TRBD2
CDR3aa: CASSPQAAGGNTGELFF
CDR3nt: TGCGCCAGCAGCCCTCAGGCGGCGGGAGGGAACACCGGGGAGCTGTTTTTT

abundance: few
v_gene: TRBV7-9
len: 12
j_gene: TRBJ2-7
d_gene: NA
CDR3aa: CASSRGLGEQYF
CDR3nt: TGTGCCAGCAGTCGAGGACTCGGCGAGCAGTACTTC

abundance: NA
v_gene: TRBV7-8
len: 17
j_gene: TRBJ2-1
d_gene: TRBD2
CDR3aa: CASSLRSGSQGNNEQFF
CDR3nt: TGTGCCAGCAGCCTAAGAAGCGGGAGCCAAGGGAACAATGAGCAGTTCTTC

abundance: NA
v_gene: TRBV29-1
len: 15
j_gene: TRBJ1-5
d_gene: TRBD1
CDR3aa: CSVSGQGRSNQPQHF
CDR3nt: TGCAGCGTATCGGGACAGGGGCGTAGCAATCAGCCCCAGCATTTT

abundance: few
v_gene: TRBV21-1
len: 17
j_gene: TRBJ2-7
d_gene: NA
CDR3aa: CASSKTSGRFSSYEQYF
CDR3nt: TGTGCCAGCAGCAAGACTAGCGGGAGATTCAGCTCCTACGAGCAGTACTTC

abundance: few
v_gene: TRBV7-2
len: 14
j_gene: TRBJ2-7
d_gene: NA
CDR3aa: CASSFSGSSPEQYF
CDR3nt: TGTGCCAGCAGCTTCAGCGGGTCCTCCCCCGAGCAGTACTTC

abundance: few
v_gene: TRBV6-5
len: 15
j_gene: TRBJ2-3
d_gene: TRBD2
CDR3aa: CASSYRTSGTDTQYF
CDR3nt: TGTGCCAGCAGTTACCGGACTAGCGGCACAGATACGCAGTATTTT

abundance: few
v_gene: TRBV5-1
len: 15
j_gene: TRBJ2-2
d_gene: TRBD1
CDR3aa: CASSGDRVSTGELFF
CDR3nt: TGCGCCAGCAGCGGAGACAGGGTTTCCACCGGGGAGCTGTTTTTT

abundance: few
v_gene: TRBV6-5
len: 17
j_gene: TRBJ2-3
d_gene: TRBD2
CDR3aa: CASSYSSTSGSTDTQYF
CDR3nt: TGTGCCAGCAGTTACTCCTCGACTAGCGGGAGCACAGATACGCAGTATTTT

abundance: NA
v_gene: TRBV19
len: 13
j_gene: TRBJ2-6
d_gene: NA
CDR3aa: CASSIVGANVLTF
CDR3nt: TGTGCCAGTAGTATAGTAGGGGCCAACGTCCTGACTTTC

abundance: few
v_gene: TRBV6-5
len: 12
j_gene: TRBJ1-5
d_gene: NA
CDR3aa: CASSPLGQPQHF
CDR3nt: TGTGCCAGCAGCCCCCTAGGTCAGCCCCAGCATTTT

abundance: NA
v_gene: TRBV2
len: 14
j_gene: TRBJ2-5
d_gene: NA
CDR3aa: CASSGRGGGETQYF
CDR3nt: TGTGCCAGCAGTGGTAGGGGAGGCGGAGAGACCCAGTACTTC

abundance: many
v_gene: TRBV12-3/TRBV12-4
len: 12
j_gene: TRBJ1-1
d_gene: NA
CDR3aa: CASSRTNTEAFF
CDR3nt: TGTGCCAGCAGTCGGACGAACACTGAAGCTTTCTTT

abundance: NA
v_gene: TRBV3-1
len: 14
j_gene: TRBJ2-2
d_gene: NA
CDR3aa: CASSPFSGTGELFF
CDR3nt: TGTGCCAGCAGCCCCTTTAGCGGCACCGGGGAGCTGTTTTTT

abundance: many
v_gene: TRBV6-2/TRBV6-3
len: 12
j_gene: TRBJ2-5
d_gene: NA
CDR3aa: CASSYGQETQYF
CDR3nt: TGTGCCAGCAGTTACGGACAAGAGACCCAGTACTTC

abundance: NA
v_gene: TRBV5-4
len: 13
j_gene: TRBJ2-3
d_gene: NA
CDR3aa: CASSVESSDTQYF
CDR3nt: TGTGCCAGCAGCGTCGAGAGTAGCGATACGCAGTATTTT